Shown below are 28 T cell receptor beta chains from a single sample sequenced in a study of CD8+CD57+ T cells in acquired aplastic anemia. The patients chosen for sequencing had shown expansion of CD8+CD57+ cells (detected by flow cytometry). Profiles of TCR beta VDJ and CDR3 were generated from a genomic DNA template. TCRdb reprocessed the reads via MiXCR and lists one record per CDR3 protein. This table has under 500,000 distinct CDR3 sequences, about a third appearing once. The sample was sorted CD4+, CD8+, or CD8+CD57+ T cells (not recorded which) from PBMCs. The receptors shown here come from a human donor with aplastic anemia.

This clonotype came up a few times. The chain uses TRBV19 and TRBJ1-2; D not certain. V lost 3 bases to trimming and J lost 7 bases, with 3 bases between them. Germline values: CDR1 LNHDA, CDR2 SQIVND (reference sequence). This CDR3 region has 10 residues. CDR3 coding DNA: TGTGCCAGTAGTATGAGTGGCTACACCTTC. This codes for CASSMSGYTF.

This clonotype has a handful of counts. The chain joins TRBV29-1 to TRBJ2-7; D is perhaps TRBD1 or TRBD2 (5 bases each). CDR3 size: 15 residues. In germline, CDR1 is SQVTM, CDR2 ANQGSEA. Between the trimmed V and J ends, which lost 5 bases and 4 bases, there was a span of 21 bases. The CDR3 DNA follows: TGCAGCGTTACCGACACCCGACGAGGGGTGTACGAGCAGTACTTC. Residues: CSVTDTRRGVYEQYF.

This clonotype was counted ten times or more. CDR3 amino acids: CASGGSGVSTDTQYF. The CDR3 nucleotides are TGTGCCAGCGGGGGTAGCGGGGTTAGCACAGATACGCAGTATTTT. The V call is TRBV2, the J call TRBJ2-3, with TRBD2 identical over 8 bases. Germline V CDR1 and CDR2: SNHLY, FYNNEI. The CDR3 has 15 residues. Losses at the gene ends were 8 bases for V and 0 bases for J; bases not matched to a gene: 7.

This clonotype was observed many times. The chain employs TRBV9 and TRBJ1-3; D is perhaps TRBD1 (5 bases). CDR1 and CDR2 (germline): SGDLS, YYNGEE. The CDR3 is 18 amino acids. With 0 bases removed from V and 0 bases from J, the gap between germline ends came to 16 bases. The CDR3 region has the DNA TGTGCCAGCAGCGTAGATGGGGGAGTAAGTCCCTCTGGAAACACCATATATTTT. It specifies CASSVDGGVSPSGNTIYF. The whole variable domain, remainder taken from reference TRBV9 and TRBJ1-3, is DSGVTQTPKHLITATGQRVTLRCSPRSGDLSVYWYQQSLDQGLQFLIQYYNGEERAKGNILERFSAQQFPDLHSELNLSSLELGDSALYFCASSVDGGVSPSGNTIYFGEGSWLTVV.

As regards this clonotype: One end of the junction is discordant with germline, which a read error may explain. V gene TRBV11-2 combines with J gene TRBJ1-5; maybe TRBD1 (6 bases). The CDR3 extends over 18 amino acids. The germline gives CDR1 SGHAT, CDR2 FQNNGV. The CDR3 DNA is TGTGCCGGCAGCTTGGGGGGGGTGACAGGATATAGCAATCAGCCCCAGCATTTT. Amino acids: CAGSLGGVTGYSNQPQHF.

This clonotype has at least ten counts. J is TRBJ1-6 and V is TRBV2, with D maybe TRBD1 (5 bases). Germline loops: CDR1 SNHLY, CDR2 FYNNEI. This CDR3 has 16 residues. V lost 3 bases and J 2 bases, leaving 11 bases between the germline ends. This CDR3 reads CASSDWGRTYNSPLHF. CDR3 coding DNA: TGTGCCAGCAGTGATTGGGGGAGAACCTATAATTCACCCCTCCACTTT. Using reference TRBV2 and TRBJ1-6 for the parts outside the CDR3, the full variable domain is EPEVTQTPSHQVTQMGQEVILRCVPISNHLYFYWYRQILGQKVEFLVSFYNNEISEKSEIFDDQFSVERPDGSNFTLKIRSTKLEDSAMYFCASSDWGRTYNSPLHFGNGTRLTVT.

The rearrangement joins TRBV15 to TRBJ2-1; D unclear. This CDR3 has 12 residues. Deletions cut 0 bases from V and 7 bases from J, with 4 bases between. The germline gives CDR1 LNHNV, CDR2 YYDKDF (reference sequence). This chain's CDR3 is CATSRDVNEQFF. Here the CDR3 DNA reads TGTGCCACCAGCAGAGATGTAAATGAGCAGTTCTTC.

There are many counts of this clonotype. This chain connects TRBV20-1 to TRBJ2-7; maybe TRBD1 (6 bases). The CDR3 sequence is 14 residues long. V lost 0 bases, J lost 3 bases, and 12 bases lay in between. CDR1 DFQATT and CDR2 SNEGSKA come from the germline V gene (reference sequence). CDR3 loop: CSARDNREIYEQYF. The CDR3 DNA sequence: TGCAGTGCTAGAGATAACAGGGAGATCTACGAGCAGTACTTC.

The chain is built from TRBV9 and TRBJ2-7; no reliable D call. V shed 0 bases and J shed 4 bases, with 11 bases lying between them. The CDR3 runs 14 residues. CDR1 is SGDLS, CDR2 YYNGEE, per germline. The CDR3 reads CASSVAPTDYEQYF. The CDR3, as DNA: TGTGCCAGCAGCGTAGCCCCAACAGATTACGAGCAGTACTTC.

The chain joins TRBV7-2 to TRBJ2-2; no definite D call. The CDR3 contains 14 residues. Germline values: CDR1 SGHTA, CDR2 FQGNSA. Trimming pared 5 bases from V and 1 base from J, leaving 8 bases between. Here the CDR3 DNA reads TGTGCCAGCAGCCAGCGACAGAACACCGGGGAGCTGTTTTTT. Translation gives CASSQRQNTGELFF.

There are a few counts of this clonotype. The chain carries TRBV6-1 and TRBJ2-3, with D possibly being TRBD2 (7 bases). The CDR3 is 16 amino acids. Trimming left V 7 bases short and J 4 bases short, with 21 bases between. Germline values: CDR1 MNHNS, CDR2 SASEGT. DNA of the CDR3: TGTGCCAGCACCGGAGGGGGGGGGCGACTCCCAGATACGCAGTATTTT. This codes for CASTGGGGRLPDTQYF.

This clonotype was found a few times. The V gene is TRBV5-1, the J gene TRBJ2-5, with a possible D match to TRBD2 (7 bases). The CDR3 runs 15 residues. Germline V lookup: CDR1 SGHRS, CDR2 YFSETQ. V was trimmed by 4 bases and J by 2 bases, leaving 15 bases between them. In DNA form, the CDR3 reads TGCGCCAGCAGCCGGGGGGACAAACTGCAAGAGACCCAGTACTTC. It specifies CASSRGDKLQETQYF.

The gene calls are TRBV5-1 and TRBJ1-2; the match to TRBD1 covers 7 bases. In germline, CDR1 is SGHRS, CDR2 YFSETQ. The CDR3 is 17 residues long. Losses at the gene ends were 1 base for V and 2 bases for J; bases not matched to a gene: 11. The CDR3 here is CASSLSGRQGSNYGYTF. The DNA of the CDR3 is TGCGCCAGCAGCTTGTCAGGGAGACAGGGTTCGAACTATGGCTACACCTTC.

At least ten counts were recorded for this clonotype. The chain is built from TRBV7-2 and TRBJ1-6, with a weak D call TRBD1 (5 bases). This CDR3 has 13 amino acids. Trimming removed 2 bases from V and 10 bases from J, with 9 bases in between. Germline V gene data show CDR1 as SGHTA and CDR2 as FQGNSA. This chain's CDR3 is CASSLQGGSPLHF. The CDR3 nucleotides read TGTGCCAGCAGCTTACAGGGCGGCTCACCCCTCCACTTT.

V usage is TRBV10-3 and J usage is TRBJ2-1; 12 bases match TRBD2. CDR3 size: 14 residues. Germline CDR1 and CDR2: ENHRY and SYGVKD. With V trimmed by 8 bases and J by 5 bases, 4 bases remained unmatched. CDR3: CAIGRLAGDNEQFF. The CDR3 DNA reads as TGTGCCATCGGCCGACTAGCGGGGGACAATGAGCAGTTCTTC.

The rearrangement links TRBV12-3 or TRBV12-4 to TRBJ1-6; D is unresolved. The CDR3 has 13 amino acids. Trimming removed 10 bases from V and 7 bases from J, with 14 bases in between. The CDR3 sequence is CATPPPRNSPLHF. The CDR3 DNA reads as TGTGCCACCCCCCCTCCTAGGAATTCACCCCTCCACTTT.

This rearrangement joins TRBV12-3 or TRBV12-4 to TRBJ1-5; D not certain. V lost 0 bases and J lost 0, with 6 bases in between. The CDR3 runs to 15 residues. The CDR3 loop reads CASSLAQASNQPQHF. The CDR3 region has the DNA TGTGCCAGCAGTTTAGCCCAAGCTAGCAATCAGCCCCAGCATTTT.

At least ten counts were recorded for this clonotype. The rearrangement links TRBV29-1 to TRBJ1-2; no reliable D call. The CDR3 is 13 residues long. Germline CDR1 reads SQVTM; CDR2 reads ANQGSEA. The V gene lost 3 bases and the J gene lost 7 bases, with 15 bases spanning the gap. The CDR3: CSVDLGNPFGYTF. The CDR3 bases are TGCAGCGTTGATCTTGGTAATCCATTTGGCTACACCTTC.

V gene TRBV27 combines with J gene TRBJ1-3, with D unclear. Looked up from germline, CDR1 is MNHEY and CDR2 is SMNVEV (reference sequence). With 3 bases removed from V and 0 bases from J, the gap between germline ends came to 9 bases. This CDR3 region has 15 residues. In nucleotides, the CDR3 is TGTGCCAGCAGTTTGAGGGCTCACTCTGGAAACACCATATATTTT. It is translated as CASSLRAHSGNTIYF.

The rearrangement links TRBV12-3 or TRBV12-4 to TRBJ2-2, with TRBD1 matching over 7 bases. The ends lost 6 bases at V and 2 bases at J; junction bases unmatched: 3. The CDR3 runs to 14 residues. This chain's CDR3 is CASRGTANTGELFF. In DNA form, the CDR3 reads TGTGCCAGCAGGGGGACAGCTAACACCGGGGAGCTGTTTTTT.

This clonotype was found many times. The genes are TRBV7-6 and TRBJ2-5; 8 bases align to TRBD2. The CDR3 spans 15 residues. Germline V CDR1 and CDR2: SGHVS, FNYEAQ. J lost 2 bases, V lost 5 bases, and 7 bases had no gene match. The CDR3 bases are TGTGCCAGCAGCCGGCTAGCGGGCCCACAAGAGACCCAGTACTTC. It encodes CASSRLAGPQETQYF.

This sequence joins TRBV6-1 and TRBJ1-2, with D maybe TRBD1 (6 bases). Germline CDR1 reads MNHNS; CDR2 reads SASEGT. The CDR3 length is 15 residues. V shed 8 bases and J shed 3 bases, with 19 bases lying between them. CDR3 bases: TGTGCCAGCGCCACACAGGGCGGGGGATACTATGGCTACACCTTC. It translates to CASATQGGGYYGYTF.

The J gene is TRBJ2-1, the V gene TRBV20-1; D is ambiguous. Germline V CDR1 and CDR2: DFQATT, SNEGSKA (reference sequence). The CDR3 runs 14 residues. V lost 3 bases and J 0 bases, leaving 9 bases between the germline ends. Here the CDR3 DNA reads TGCAGTGCTAGTGATACCGGCTCCTACAATGAGCAGTTCTTC. Translation gives CSASDTGSYNEQFF.

This clonotype was found a few times. This chain uses TRBV19 with TRBJ1-2, with D uncertain. The V end lost 5 bases, the J end lost 6 bases, and 10 bases lay between the germline ends. The CDR3 has 12 residues. Germline CDR1 LNHDA, CDR2 SQIVND (reference sequence). CDR3 coding DNA: TGTGCCAGTAGTGACGGGCCGGATGGCTACACCTTC. It encodes CASSDGPDGYTF.

This clonotype was observed a handful of times. V and J are TRBV30 and TRBJ1-5, with D possibly TRBD1 on 6 matching bases. V gave up 1 base and J gave up 6 bases, with 10 bases separating them. Per germline, CDR1 GTSNPN and CDR2 SVGIG (reference sequence). CDR3 size: 13 residues. The CDR3 DNA reads TGTGCCTGGAGTGGAGGGGGTGGTCAGCCCCAGCATTTT. This gives the protein CAWSGGGGQPQHF.

This clonotype occurred many times. The chain carries TRBV15 and TRBJ2-5; 9 bases map to TRBD1. Trimming took 8 bases from V and 2 from J; bases not matched to a gene: 9. CDR3 size: 15 residues. From germline, CDR1 is LNHNV and CDR2 YYDKDF (reference sequence). The CDR3 spells CATSIRDRVQETQYF. CDR3 in DNA: TGTGCCACCTCTATCCGGGACAGGGTTCAAGAGACCCAGTACTTC.

This clonotype came up a few times. V and J are TRBV2 and TRBJ2-5, with TRBD2 matching 9 bases. The CDR3 covers 15 residues. Trimming cost V 6 bases and J 2 bases; bases outside gene matches: 7. Germline assignment: CDR1 SNHLY and CDR2 FYNNEI. The CDR3 DNA is TGTGCCAGCAGCTTAGGGAGCGGGGGGCAAGAGACCCAGTACTTC. Amino acids: CASSLGSGGQETQYF.

This clonotype was observed many times. The chain couples TRBV4-3 to TRBJ2-3; 10 nucleotides align to TRBD2. This CDR3 has 18 amino acids. Germline CDR1 reads LGHNA; CDR2 reads YSLEER. The V gene end was trimmed by 1 base and the J gene end by 2 bases; junction bases not matched to a gene: 9. Here the CDR3 reads CASSQVTGTSAHTDTQYF. CDR3 nucleotides: TGCGCCAGCAGCCAAGTAACCGGGACTAGCGCCCACACAGATACGCAGTATTTT.